The 28 T cell receptor beta chains below come from one sample, sequenced in a study of CD8 T cells in Susac syndrome. RNA was extracted with the RNeasy kit, and a quantity of 0.5 to 1 ug was reverse transcribed using random hexamers. In TCRdb, the immunoSEQ multiplex PCR reads were re-called with MiXCR into one record per CDR3 protein. The repertoire consists of 100,000 to 150,000 distinct CDR3 sequences, with around 96% occurring once and the leading ten covering about 0.14%. Source material: CD4+ T cells from PBMCs. Receptor source: a human donor with Susac syndrome.

In this sample, this clonotype turned up once. This chain links TRBV7-8 with TRBJ2-1; TRBD2 agrees at 9 bases. J was trimmed by 4 bases and V by 4 bases; bases with no gene match: 5. The CDR3 covers 15 residues. Germline-derived CDR1 and CDR2 are SGHVS and FQNEAQ. CDR3 sequence: CASSSRLAEYNEQFF. The CDR3 DNA sequence: TGTGCCAGCAGCTCCAGACTAGCGGAGTACAATGAGCAGTTCTTC.

The chain uses TRBV20-1 and TRBJ1-4, with D possibly TRBD1 on 5 matching bases. The germline V gene has CDR1 DFQATT and CDR2 SNEGSKA (reference sequence). V was trimmed by 5 bases and J by 2 bases, leaving 9 bases between them. This CDR3 region has 13 residues. CDR3 region: CSAWGGTNEKLFF. The CDR3 bases are TGCAGTGCTTGGGGGGGGACTAATGAAAAACTGTTTTTT.

The gene calls are TRBV20-1 and TRBJ2-1; weak D call: TRBD2 (6 bases). Trimming cost V 0 bases and J 3 bases, with 9 bases left between them. Germline V gene sequence: CDR1 DFQATT, CDR2 SNEGSKA (reference sequence). This CDR3 has 14 residues. The CDR3 region has the DNA TGCAGTGCTAGAGAGGCGGGAAACTACAATGAGCAGTTCTTC. Translated, it gives CSAREAGNYNEQFF.

Concerning this clonotype: The junction differs from germline at one of its ends, possibly a read error. The gene calls are TRBV20-1 and TRBJ2-1; D is perhaps TRBD1 (6 bases). CDR1 is DFQATT, CDR2 SNEGSKA, per germline (reference sequence). The length of the CDR3 is 14 residues. CDR3 residues: CSAQGDISYNEHFF. Written as DNA, the CDR3 is TGCAGTGCTCAAGGGGACATCTCGTACAATGAGCATTTCTTC.

This chain joins TRBV6-2 or TRBV6-3 and TRBJ2-7, with D perhaps assigned TRBD1 or TRBD2 (5 bases each). This CDR3 is 14 amino acids long. The ends were cut back, 6 bases at V and 3 bases at J, with 15 bases in the middle. CDR1 MNHEY and CDR2 SVGEGT come from the germline V gene. The DNA of the CDR3 is TGTGCCAGCAGGAAAAACGGGGACCGCTACGAGCAGTACTTC. Translating gives CASRKNGDRYEQYF.

This chain uses TRBV29-1 with TRBJ2-2, with unresolved D. CDR3 length: 13 residues. V lost 3 bases and J 1 base, leaving 6 bases between the germline ends. Germline V lookup: CDR1 SQVTM, CDR2 ANQGSEA. Here the CDR3 DNA reads TGCAGCGTTGATCACTGGAACACCGGGGAGCTGTTTTTT. Its protein is CSVDHWNTGELFF.

The chain uses TRBV5-4 and TRBJ2-5; 9 bases line up with TRBD2. Germline CDR1 SGHNT, CDR2 YYREEE (reference sequence). V lost 4 bases and J lost 4; bases outside the gene matches: 8. This CDR3 contains 15 residues. CDR3 in DNA: TGTGCCAGCAGCACGCCGAGCGGGAGGTCAGAGACCCAGTACTTC. It translates to CASSTPSGRSETQYF.

The chain uses TRBV19 and TRBJ1-1; D is unclear. V was cut by 6 bases and J by 5 bases, with 10 bases left in between. The CDR3 is 12 amino acids. Looked up from germline, CDR1 is LNHDA and CDR2 is SQIVND (reference sequence). The CDR3 spells CASRSRATEAFF. For the CDR3, the DNA is TGTGCCAGTAGGTCGAGGGCAACTGAAGCTTTCTTT. Full variable domain (remainder filled in from reference TRBV19 and TRBJ1-1): DGGITQSPKYLFRKEGQNVTLSCEQNLNHDAMYWYRQDPGQGLRLIYYSQIVNDFQKGDIAEGYSVSREKKESFPLTVTSAQKNPTAFYLCASRSRATEAFFGQGTRLTVV.

The rearrangement links TRBV29-1 to TRBJ1-5; weak D call: TRBD1 (5 bases). This CDR3 comprises 15 residues. Germline V lookup: CDR1 SQVTM, CDR2 ANQGSEA. Trimming removed 6 bases at V and 0 bases at J, with 15 bases between. This CDR3 is CSVVYDSVSNQPQHF. CDR3 bases: TGCAGCGTCGTCTATGACAGTGTTAGCAATCAGCCCCAGCATTTT.

The chain is built from TRBV2 and TRBJ1-1; D unresolved. The germline V gene encodes CDR1 SNHLY and CDR2 FYNNEI. V lost 8 bases and J lost 4, with 11 bases in between. CDR3 length: 12 amino acids. CDR3 in amino acids: CASWRLGTEAFF. CDR3 sequence (DNA): TGTGCCAGCTGGAGGCTGGGCACTGAAGCTTTCTTT.

This chain's CDR3 is CATSDSGEQPQHF. CDR3 sequence (DNA): TGTGCCACCAGTGATTCAGGGGAACAGCCCCAGCATTTT. The chain employs TRBV24-1 and TRBJ1-5; a possible D gene is TRBD1 (6 bases). V lost 2 bases, J lost 7 bases, and 8 bases lay in between. The CDR3 loop spans 13 amino acids. The germline V gene encodes CDR1 KGHDR and CDR2 SFDVKD.

This chain connects TRBV30 to TRBJ2-1; perhaps TRBD2 as D (6 bases). Germline V gives CDR1 GTSNPN, CDR2 SVGIG (reference sequence). The CDR3 is 12 residues long. Trimming stripped 4 bases from V and 12 bases from J, with 16 bases between. The DNA for the CDR3 is TGTGCCTGGATATTTAGCGGATATAGGCAGTTCTTC. Protein sequence: CAWIFSGYRQFF.

The chain recombines TRBV7-9 with TRBJ2-2; D is undetermined. The CDR3 consists of 16 residues. Trimming took off 10 bases at V and 1 base at J, with 19 bases between the two ends. Germline CDR1 is SEHNR and CDR2 is FQNEAQ (reference sequence). In nucleotides, the CDR3 is TGTGCCACCTTTTGGAAAAGGGCTATGAACACCGGGGAGCTGTTTTTT. As protein: CATFWKRAMNTGELFF.

The rearrangement joins TRBV29-1 to TRBJ2-2; perhaps TRBD1 as D (5 bases). The V end was cut by 7 bases, the J end by 6 bases, with 15 bases between. Germline assignment: CDR1 SQVTM and CDR2 ANQGSEA. The CDR3 totals 13 residues. For the CDR3, the DNA is TGCAGCGGTAGGGTACAAGGGGCCGGGGAGCTGTTTTTT. The encoded protein is CSGRVQGAGELFF.

This clonotype was counted once. The V gene is TRBV5-1, the J gene TRBJ1-1; D is perhaps TRBD1 (6 bases). This CDR3 region has 14 residues. CDR1 SGHRS and CDR2 YFSETQ come from the germline V gene. V was clipped by 6 bases and J by 1 base, with 13 bases between them. The CDR3: CASKGQPGNTEAFF. The CDR3 bases are TGCGCCAGCAAGGGACAACCTGGGAACACTGAAGCTTTCTTT.

The chain combines TRBV15 with TRBJ2-1; weak D call: TRBD2 (5 bases). Trimming removed 5 bases at V and 4 bases at J, with 9 bases between. This CDR3 has 13 residues. Germline CDR1 and CDR2: LNHNV and YYDKDF (reference sequence). CDR3 DNA: TGTGCCACCAGCGGACTGGAATACAATGAGCAGTTCTTC. Its translation is CATSGLEYNEQFF.

The genes are TRBV30 and TRBJ1-1; TRBD1 is a possible D gene (5 bases). Trimming took off 5 bases at V and 6 bases at J, with 16 bases between the two ends. This CDR3 is 13 amino acids long. Germline assignment: CDR1 GTSNPN and CDR2 SVGIG (reference sequence). The CDR3: CAWLRPRGAEAFF. The CDR3 nucleotides are TGTGCCTGGCTAAGGCCCCGGGGCGCTGAAGCTTTCTTT.

The chain employs TRBV2 and TRBJ2-2; D is unresolved. The CDR3 extends over 13 amino acids. Trimming stripped 7 bases from V and 1 base from J, with 7 bases between. The germline V gene encodes CDR1 SNHLY and CDR2 FYNNEI. The CDR3 loop is CASNGQNTGELFF. CDR3 bases: TGTGCCAGCAATGGGCAGAACACCGGGGAGCTGTTTTTT.

The V gene is TRBV9, the J gene TRBJ1-2, with a possible D match to TRBD1 (5 bases). The V end lost 3 bases, the J end lost 7 bases, and 13 bases lay between the germline ends. CDR1 is SGDLS, CDR2 YYNGEE, per germline. The CDR3 has 13 amino acids. The CDR3 loop is CASSGGPRAGYTF. The DNA of the CDR3 is TGTGCCAGCAGCGGGGGACCCCGAGCTGGCTACACCTTC.

In its sample, this clonotype was seen once. The CDR3 coding sequence is TGTGCCAGCAGTGTGACAGGCTTGAGTCAGCCCCAGCATTTT. Its protein is CASSVTGLSQPQHF. This chain uses TRBV28 with TRBJ1-5; tentative D call: TRBD1 (6 bases). V was trimmed by 5 bases and J by 6 bases, leaving 14 bases between them. CDR1 is MDHEN and CDR2 is SYDVKM in the germline V gene. The CDR3 contains 14 residues.

The J gene is TRBJ2-7, the V gene TRBV29-1; maybe TRBD1 (6 bases). Trimming pared 4 bases from V and 1 base from J, leaving 8 bases between. CDR1 is SQVTM and CDR2 is ANQGSEA in the germline V gene. This CDR3 spans 12 amino acids. As DNA, the CDR3 is TGCAGCGTTGGGACAGCTTCCTACGAGCAGTACTTC. Protein sequence: CSVGTASYEQYF.

This chain joins TRBV11-2 and TRBJ2-1; TRBD2 agrees at 8 bases. The CDR3 sequence is 15 residues long. From germline, CDR1 is SGHAT and CDR2 FQNNGV. V trimming: 1 base; J trimming: 10 bases; junction bases outside the gene matches: 9. CDR3 DNA sequence: TGTGCCAGCAGCTTAGCTCCAGCGGGAGTTTGGGAGCAGTTCTTC. It is translated as CASSLAPAGVWEQFF.

V is TRBV4-3 and J is TRBJ2-3; 8 bases align to TRBD2. CDR1 and CDR2 (germline): LGHNA, YSLEER. CDR3 length equals 15 residues. Trimming removed 3 bases from V and 3 bases from J; junction bases left unmatched: 5. The CDR3 region is CASSQGGGRTDTQYF. CDR3 sequence (DNA): TGCGCCAGCAGCCAGGGCGGGGGGCGGACAGATACGCAGTATTTT.

The chain has TRBV6-5 and TRBJ1-1; no clear D gene. Germline V lookup: CDR1 MNHEY, CDR2 SVGAGI. Trimming removed 7 bases from V and 0 bases from J, with 12 bases in between. The CDR3 loop spans 14 amino acids. CDR3: CASNLRRMNTEAFF. The CDR3 DNA follows: TGTGCCAGCAACCTCCGGCGAATGAACACTGAAGCTTTCTTT.

The V gene is TRBV5-8, the J gene TRBJ1-2; TRBD1 matches at 8 bases. With 6 bases clipped from V and 8 bases from J, the junction kept 6 bases outside the gene matches. The CDR3 length is 12 residues. Germline CDR1 is SGHTS and CDR2 is YDEGEE. The DNA for the CDR3 is TGTGCCAGCACCAGGGGGCTGGAGGGCTACACCTTC. Amino acids: CASTRGLEGYTF.

V and J are TRBV2 and TRBJ1-5; a possible D gene is TRBD1 (5 bases). Germline V gives CDR1 SNHLY, CDR2 FYNNEI. V was trimmed by 1 base and J by 7 bases, leaving 11 bases between them. The CDR3 loop spans 14 amino acids. CDR3 DNA: TGTGCCAGCAGTGAAGAGGGCAGGGTCCAGCCCCAGCATTTT. Protein sequence: CASSEEGRVQPQHF.

V usage is TRBV28 and J usage is TRBJ1-1; 9 bases map to TRBD1. After removal of 6 bases from V and 4 bases from J, the junction contained 9 bases not matched to a gene. The CDR3 length is 15 residues. Looked up from germline, CDR1 is MDHEN and CDR2 is SYDVKM. The chain's CDR3 is CASSPTGTGSTEAFF. CDR3 in DNA: TGTGCCAGCAGCCCGACCGGGACAGGGTCCACTGAAGCTTTCTTT.

The CDR3 nucleotides read TGCAGTGGAAGGACTGGGAACACTGAAGCTTTCTTT. Its protein product is CSGRTGNTEAFF. This chain links TRBV29-1 with TRBJ1-1, with no clear D. CDR1 is SQVTM and CDR2 is ANQGSEA in the germline V gene. CDR3 length: 12 amino acids.